This T cell receptor beta chain was recovered during a study of T-cell memory formation after mild COVID-19. Study conclusions and caveats: Contracting clones from day 15 to 85 had balanced CD4/CD8; later expanders favoured CD4+. Some responding clones appeared in pre-infection memory, suggesting cross-reactive memory joined.

Trimming cost V 10 bases and J 3 bases; bases outside gene matches: 10. There are 16 residues in the CDR3. Germline CDR1 ENHRY, CDR2 SYGVKD. Sample barcodes and UMIs were carried by the TCR alpha and TCR beta cDNA libraries that 5'RACE generated with constant-segment primers. TCRdb reprocessed the 5' RACE reads via MiXCR and lists one record per CDR3 protein. The table has 300,000 to 400,000 distinct CDR3 sequences, approximately 15% seen once. In its sample, this clonotype was seen many times. As yet, its antigen is unknown. This sequence was found in a man younger than 35 who had mild COVID-19 (a few samples of this study predate the infection). Cell type and time point are not known. The rearrangement uses TRBV10-3 and TRBJ2-2, with 11 bases aligning to TRBD1. The sequencing input was PBMCs or a T cell subset sorted from them (not recorded which). DNA of the CDR3: TGTGCCACCAGGACAGGGGGCGCGAAGGACACCGGGGAGCTGTTTTTT. This sequence encodes CATRTGGAKDTGELFF.